These 25 T cell receptor beta chains originate from one sample sequenced in a study of T cell repertoires in cytomegalovirus infection. MiXCR, run by TCRdb on the reads, gives a single entry per CDR3 protein. The repertoire holds 250,000 or so distinct CDR3 sequences, with about a sixth as singletons. The sequencing sample was made of CD8+ T cells from PBMCs. The receptors originated from a human donor in good health (CMV status not recorded). Some clones in this sample may be carry-over from other donors' samples.

The genes are TRBV28 and TRBJ2-7; D not certain. The CDR3 totals 16 residues. Trimming shortened V by 2 bases and J by 0 bases, and 14 bases separated the two germline ends. Germline CDR1 reads MDHEN; CDR2 reads SYDVKM. CDR3 residues: CASSLEVTGFSYEQYF. The CDR3 nucleotides are TGTGCCAGCAGTTTAGAGGTGACCGGTTTCTCCTACGAGCAGTACTTC.

This clonotype was counted at least ten times. The chain carries TRBV28 and TRBJ2-1; possible D gene TRBD2, 5 bases. The CDR3 loop spans 12 amino acids. Germline V gene lookup returns CDR1 MDHEN and CDR2 SYDVKM. The V end was cut by 5 bases, the J end by 9 bases, with 11 bases between. The DNA of the CDR3 is TGTGCCAGCAGTCGATTCGGGGTTGAGCAGTTCTTC. Amino acid sequence: CASSRFGVEQFF.

The chain has TRBV29-1 and TRBJ2-5, with a weak D call TRBD2 (6 bases). The CDR3 covers 12 residues. CDR1 and CDR2 from the germline V gene are SQVTM and ANQGSEA. The V and J ends lost 7 bases and 10 bases respectively, with 19 bases between them. The chain's CDR3 is CSAGGQAKDQYF. In nucleotides, the CDR3 is TGCAGCGCAGGAGGGCAGGCCAAGGACCAGTACTTC.

There are many counts of this clonotype. This chain connects TRBV7-8 to TRBJ2-2; TRBD1 or TRBD2 may be the D gene (5 bases each). Trimming removed 5 bases from V and 5 bases from J, with 9 bases in between. This CDR3 region has 13 residues. Germline CDR1 SGHVS, CDR2 FQNEAQ. The CDR3 DNA reads as TGTGCCAGCAGCATGGGGACGACCGGGGAGCTGTTTTTT. Translated, it gives CASSMGTTGELFF.

This clonotype came up a few times. The chain recombines TRBV27 with TRBJ2-7; D is possibly TRBD2 (6 bases). The CDR3 spans 15 residues. CDR1 is MNHEY, CDR2 SMNVEV, per germline (reference sequence). Trimming took off 6 bases at V and 3 bases at J, with 18 bases between the two ends. The CDR3 region is CASSRGRGSGYEQYF. The CDR3 DNA sequence: TGTGCCAGCAGCCGGGGAAGGGGTAGCGGCTACGAGCAGTACTTC.

This clonotype was counted at least ten times. This chain joins TRBV7-2 and TRBJ2-5, with 8 bases lining up with TRBD1. The trim removed 5 bases at V and 2 bases at J, leaving 7 bases unmatched. This CDR3 region has 15 residues. Germline CDR1 is SGHTA and CDR2 is FQGNSA. The CDR3 sequence is CASSGVGTGQETQYF. The DNA for the CDR3 is TGTGCCAGCAGCGGTGTAGGGACAGGTCAAGAGACCCAGTACTTC.

The V and J genes are TRBV29-1 and TRBJ2-1; possible D gene TRBD1, 6 bases. The CDR3 has 14 amino acids. The V and J ends lost 6 bases and 4 bases respectively, with 16 bases between them. Per germline, CDR1 SQVTM and CDR2 ANQGSEA. CDR3 nucleotide sequence: TGCAGCGTGGAAACTGCTACAGGGTACAATGAGCAGTTCTTC. Its protein is CSVETATGYNEQFF.

This chain connects TRBV5-6 to TRBJ2-5; a weak D match, TRBD2 (5 bases). The CDR3 length is 12 residues. Trimming cost V 4 bases and J 10 bases, with 14 bases left between them. Per germline, CDR1 SGHDT and CDR2 YYEEEE. The CDR3 nucleotides are TGTGCCAGCAGCGGTCGCGGAGGTGGCCAGTACTTC. It codes for CASSGRGGGQYF.

This clonotype was seen only a few times. CDR3 DNA sequence: TGTGCCAGCAGTCCTCGGACAGGGAGGTTTAGTGGCTACACCTTC. Translating it yields CASSPRTGRFSGYTF. V usage is TRBV27 and J usage is TRBJ1-2; 8 bases match TRBD1. The CDR3 has 15 residues. Germline CDR1 reads MNHEY; CDR2 reads SMNVEV (reference sequence). V lost 5 bases and J lost 7; bases outside the gene matches: 12.

This clonotype has a count of ten or more. The chain links TRBV7-8 to TRBJ2-1; D remains unclear. Per germline, CDR1 SGHVS and CDR2 FQNEAQ. The CDR3 covers 11 residues. Trimming took off 5 bases at V and 9 bases at J, with 8 bases between the two ends. CDR3 DNA sequence: TGTGCCAGCAGCCCCGCCATTGAGCAGTTCTTC. Translation gives CASSPAIEQFF.

The table lists this clonotype with many counts. The rearrangement links TRBV7-8 to TRBJ1-1; D unresolved. With 6 bases removed from V and 1 base from J, the gap between germline ends came to 9 bases. CDR1 and CDR2 from the germline V gene are SGHVS and FQNEAQ. This CDR3 has 13 residues. The CDR3 nucleotides are TGTGCCAGCAGTCAACCGGAGAACACTGAAGCTTTCTTT. It is translated as CASSQPENTEAFF.

V and J are TRBV6-6 and TRBJ2-6; TRBD1 matches 9 bases. This CDR3 is built from 22 residues. Trimming took 6 bases from V and 2 from J; bases not matched to a gene: 23. Germline lookup yields CDR1 MNHNY and CDR2 SVGAGI (reference sequence). The chain's CDR3 is CASSYAYSRDRAAGAGANVLTF. The CDR3 nucleotides are TGTGCCAGCAGCTACGCTTATTCCCGGGACAGGGCTGCGGGGGCTGGGGCCAACGTCCTGACTTTC.

This chain joins TRBV3-1 and TRBJ2-5; 11 positions agree with TRBD2. The CDR3 spans 20 residues. The ends lost 0 bases at V and 0 bases at J; junction bases unmatched: 12. Germline V gives CDR1 LGHDT, CDR2 YNNKEL (reference sequence). As DNA, the CDR3 is TGTGCCAGCAGCCAAGATCGGACGGCTAGCGGGGGGTTGTACCAAGAGACCCAGTACTTC. It yields the protein CASSQDRTASGGLYQETQYF.

This clonotype was seen at least ten times. The chain carries TRBV12-3 or TRBV12-4 and TRBJ2-1; 9 bases match TRBD1. Trimming at V came to 6 bases and at J to 7 bases, leaving 7 bases not matched to a gene. This CDR3 comprises 14 residues. CDR3 DNA sequence: TGTGCCAGCAGACGGACAGGGGATCATAATGAGCAGTTCTTC. It encodes CASRRTGDHNEQFF.

The J gene is TRBJ2-3, the V gene TRBV2, with 9 bases that match TRBD2. The CDR3 is 14 residues long. Trimming took 6 bases from V and 3 from J; bases not matched to a gene: 4. The germline gives CDR1 SNHLY, CDR2 FYNNEI. The CDR3 region is CASSWTSETDTQYF. The CDR3 nucleotides are TGTGCCAGCAGCTGGACTAGCGAAACAGATACGCAGTATTTT.

A few counts support this clonotype. The gene calls are TRBV29-1 and TRBJ1-1; TRBD1 might be the D (5 bases). CDR1 is SQVTM, CDR2 ANQGSEA, per germline. V shed 4 bases and J shed 7 bases, with 10 bases lying between them. The CDR3 consists of 11 residues. This chain's CDR3 is CSVGGGIEAFF. The CDR3, as DNA: TGCAGCGTTGGGGGGGGAATTGAAGCTTTCTTT. Combining the CDR3 with reference TRBV29-1 and TRBJ1-1 gives the whole variable domain SAVISQKPSRDICQRGTSLTIQCQVDSQVTMMFWYRQQPGQSLTLIATANQGSEATYESGFVIDKFPISRPNLTFSTLTVSNMSPEDSSIYLCSVGGGIEAFFGQGTRLTVV.

This clonotype came up many times. The V call is TRBV7-2, the J call TRBJ2-7; D unresolved. Trimming removed 1 base from V and 2 bases from J, with 6 bases in between. The CDR3 is 13 amino acids. Germline loops: CDR1 SGHTA, CDR2 FQGNSA. The CDR3, as DNA: TGTGCCAGCAGCTTAGAACCGCCCTACGAGCAGTACTTC. Amino acids: CASSLEPPYEQYF. The entire variable domain, with the rest obtained from reference TRBV7-2 and TRBJ2-7, is as follows: GAGVSQSPSNKVTEKGKDVELRCDPISGHTALYWYRQSLGQGLEFLIYFQGNSAPDKSGLPSDRFSAERTGGSVSTLTIQRTQQEDSAVYLCASSLEPPYEQYFGPGTRLTVT.

This clonotype was counted at least ten times. The chain couples TRBV7-2 to TRBJ2-7, with a tentative D call TRBD2 (5 bases). The length of the CDR3 is 14 residues. Germline V CDR1 and CDR2: SGHTA, FQGNSA. V dropped 1 base and J dropped 7 bases, with 14 bases sitting between them. The CDR3 is CASSLERDHWEQYF. In nucleotides, the CDR3 is TGTGCCAGCAGCTTAGAACGGGATCATTGGGAGCAGTACTTC. Based on the CDR3 plus reference TRBV7-2 and TRBJ2-7, the full variable domain is GAGVSQSPSNKVTEKGKDVELRCDPISGHTALYWYRQSLGQGLEFLIYFQGNSAPDKSGLPSDRFSAERTGGSVSTLTIQRTQQEDSAVYLCASSLERDHWEQYFGPGTRLTVT.

This clonotype was counted between two and nine times. The rearrangement joins TRBV20-1 to TRBJ1-1, with 10 bases that match TRBD1. V gave up 1 base and J gave up 4 bases; unmatched junction bases: 6. This CDR3 is built from 15 residues. Germline V gene sequence: CDR1 DFQATT, CDR2 SNEGSKA (reference sequence). The CDR3 is CSARAGTGVPTEAFF. In DNA form, the CDR3 reads TGCAGTGCTAGAGCCGGGACAGGGGTACCCACTGAAGCTTTCTTT.

This clonotype has more than one count but fewer than ten. The chain couples TRBV29-1 to TRBJ1-1; D gene ambiguous. Germline CDR1 reads SQVTM; CDR2 reads ANQGSEA. The CDR3 is made up of 14 amino acids. Between the trimmed V and J ends, which lost 4 bases and 1 base, there was a span of 13 bases. DNA for the CDR3: TGCAGCGTTGCCCGTGCAGGCTGGAACACTGAAGCTTTCTTT. Amino acids: CSVARAGWNTEAFF.

This clonotype has at least ten counts. The chain combines TRBV7-2 with TRBJ2-3; 9 nucleotides match TRBD2. Per the germline V gene, CDR1 is SGHTA and CDR2 is FQGNSA. V dropped 1 base and J dropped 2; count of bases not matched to a gene: 4. The CDR3 loop spans 16 amino acids. This chain's CDR3 is CASSLELAGATDTQYF. The CDR3 coding sequence is TGTGCCAGCAGCTTAGAGTTAGCGGGGGCCACAGATACGCAGTATTTT.

This sequence joins TRBV18 and TRBJ2-1; tentative D call: TRBD2 (6 bases). Trimming removed 0 bases at V and 8 bases at J, with 20 bases between. This CDR3 has 17 amino acids. Looked up from germline, CDR1 is KGHSH and CDR2 is LQKENI. The CDR3 DNA reads as TGTGCCAGCTCACCACCGCCAGGAGGGAGCCCTCCGGATGAGCAGTTCTTC. Residues: CASSPPPGGSPPDEQFF.

The sample holds a few counts of this clonotype. This sequence joins TRBV4-1 and TRBJ1-1, with a possible D match to TRBD1 (6 bases). Trimming took off 4 bases at V and 4 bases at J, with 13 bases between the two ends. CDR3 length equals 14 residues. Germline CDR1 MGHRA, CDR2 YSYEKL. CDR3 residues: CASSPEGGLTEAFF. The CDR3 coding sequence is TGCGCCAGCAGCCCGGAGGGGGGGCTCACTGAAGCTTTCTTT.

The CDR3 sequence: CSARGVGESPSTDTQYF. The CDR3 DNA reads as TGCAGTGCTAGAGGGGTCGGCGAATCACCTAGCACAGATACGCAGTATTTT. This rearrangement joins TRBV20-1 to TRBJ2-3; D unresolved. V was pared by 1 base and J by 0 bases, with 17 bases between. Germline-derived CDR1 and CDR2 are DFQATT and SNEGSKA (reference sequence). CDR3 size: 17 residues.

The CDR3 reads CASSLVTSGVHEQFF. The CDR3 DNA reads as TGTGCCAGCAGCTTAGTGACTAGCGGGGTCCATGAGCAGTTCTTC. This chain links TRBV11-3 with TRBJ2-1, with TRBD2 identical over 11 bases. The V and J ends lost 1 base and 8 bases, in that order; junction bases with no gene match: 4. The CDR3 is 15 residues long. In germline, CDR1 is SGHNT, CDR2 YENEEA. Together with reference TRBV11-3 and TRBJ2-1, the CDR3 gives the full variable domain: EAGVVQSPRYKIIEKKQPVAFWCNPISGHNTLYWYLQNLGQGPELLIRYENEEAVDDSQLPKDRFSAERLKGVDSTLKIQPAELGDSAVYLCASSLVTSGVHEQFFGPGTRLTVL.